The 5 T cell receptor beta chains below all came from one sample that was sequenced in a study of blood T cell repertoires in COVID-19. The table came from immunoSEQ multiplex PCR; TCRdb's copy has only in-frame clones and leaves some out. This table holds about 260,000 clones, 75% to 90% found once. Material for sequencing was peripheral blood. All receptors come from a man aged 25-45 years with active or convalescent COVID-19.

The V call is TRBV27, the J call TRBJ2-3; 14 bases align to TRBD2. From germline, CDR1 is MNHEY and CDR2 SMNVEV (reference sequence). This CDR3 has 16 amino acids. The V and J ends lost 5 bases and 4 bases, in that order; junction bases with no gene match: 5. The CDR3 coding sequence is TGTGCCAGCAGTAAGACTAGCGGGGGGGCCGCAGATACGCAGTATTTT. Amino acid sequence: CASSKTSGGAADTQYF.

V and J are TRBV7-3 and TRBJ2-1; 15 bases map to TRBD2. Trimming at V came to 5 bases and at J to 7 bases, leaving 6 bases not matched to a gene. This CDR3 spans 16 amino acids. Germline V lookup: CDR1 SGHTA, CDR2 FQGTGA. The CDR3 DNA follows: TGTGCCAGCAGCCGGGAGGGGACTAGCGGGGGGAATGAGCAGTTCTTC. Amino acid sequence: CASSREGTSGGNEQFF.

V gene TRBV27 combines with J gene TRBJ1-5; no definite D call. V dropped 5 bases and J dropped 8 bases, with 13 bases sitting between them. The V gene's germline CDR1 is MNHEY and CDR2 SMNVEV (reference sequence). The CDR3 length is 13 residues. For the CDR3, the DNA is TGTGCCAGCAGTACAACTAGGGCGAAGCCCCAGCATTTT. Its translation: CASSTTRAKPQHF.

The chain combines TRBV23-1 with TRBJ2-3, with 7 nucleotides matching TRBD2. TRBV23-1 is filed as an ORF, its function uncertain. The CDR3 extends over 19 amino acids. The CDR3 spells CATTKRGRTCARRPDTQYF. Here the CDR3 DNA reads TGCGCGACCACCAAGCGGGGCAGAACCTGTGCGAGGCGCCCAGATACGCAGTATTTT.

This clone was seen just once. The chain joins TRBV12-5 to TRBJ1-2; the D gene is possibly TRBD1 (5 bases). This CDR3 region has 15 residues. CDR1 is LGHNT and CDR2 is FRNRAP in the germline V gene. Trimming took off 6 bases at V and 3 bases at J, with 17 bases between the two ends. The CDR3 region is CASGPAEIGDYGYTF. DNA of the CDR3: TGTGCTAGTGGCCCTGCCGAGATAGGGGACTATGGCTACACCTTC.